These 18 T cell receptor beta chains came from one sample sequenced in a study of blood T cells in healthy people across ages. With a J-beta primer mix and a sample-barcoded 5' primer, a second PCR ran about 6 to 11 cycles. TCRdb re-analysed the 5' RACE reads in MiXCR, keeping a single row per CDR3 protein. This table holds some 1.4 million distinct CDR3 sequences, around 42% found once. Material: blood. Receptor source: a woman aged 18-30 years in good health.

This clonotype was detected only a few times. The chain carries TRBV27 and TRBJ2-7, with D perhaps matching TRBD2 (6 bases). There are 14 residues in the CDR3. Between the trimmed V and J ends, which lost 3 bases and 4 bases, there was a span of 13 bases. Germline lookup yields CDR1 MNHEY and CDR2 SMNVEV (reference sequence). CDR3 residues: CASSLREKGYEQYF. CDR3 bases: TGTGCCAGCAGTTTGCGGGAAAAGGGGTACGAGCAGTACTTC.

This clonotype turned up a few times. This chain uses TRBV28 with TRBJ2-5; the D is unclear. This CDR3 is built from 12 residues. Trimming took off 6 bases at V and 11 bases at J, with 16 bases between the two ends. The germline CDR1 and CDR2 sequences are MDHEN and SYDVKM. The CDR3 nucleotides read TGTGCCAGCAGCTCACTCACGAGAGAGCAGTACTTC. It translates to CASSSLTREQYF.

This chain joins TRBV6-1 and TRBJ2-1; TRBD2 agrees at 12 bases. J lost 9 bases, V lost 7 bases, and 10 bases had no gene match. The length of the CDR3 is 15 residues. Germline values: CDR1 MNHNS, CDR2 SASEGT. As DNA, the CDR3 is TGTGCCAGCACGGGACTAGCGGGTCACGGAGGTGAGCAGTTCTTC. It is translated as CASTGLAGHGGEQFF.

This clonotype showed up just once. The J gene is TRBJ2-4, the V gene TRBV6-5; D may correspond to TRBD1 or TRBD2 (5 bases each). TRBJ2-5 explains the end of the DNA better; the J call may be wrong. Germline assignment: CDR1 MNHEY and CDR2 SVGAGI. The CDR3 spans 13 residues. The CDR3 here is CASSYGTRETQYF. CDR3 coding DNA: TGTGCCAGCAGTTACGGGACGCGGGAGACCCAGTACTTC.

Only a few counts were recorded for this clonotype. This chain joins TRBV6-6 and TRBJ1-1; a weak D match, TRBD1 (6 bases). The germline V gene encodes CDR1 MNHNY and CDR2 SVGAGI (reference sequence). The V end was cut by 6 bases, the J end by 10 bases, with 15 bases between. The CDR3 runs to 12 residues. This chain's CDR3 is CASRRGGIGAFF. The CDR3 nucleotides read TGTGCCAGCAGGCGAGGGGGTATCGGAGCTTTCTTT.

The chain has TRBV29-1 and TRBJ2-4, with D hard to call. The better agreement between TRBJ2-7 and the DNA end casts doubt on the J call. The CDR3 consists of 14 residues. Germline assignment: CDR1 SQVTM and CDR2 ANQGSEA. In DNA form, the CDR3 reads TGCAGCGTTGGATACGTAAAAGGACCCGTCGAGCAGTACTTC. This encodes CSVGYVKGPVEQYF.

The J gene is TRBJ2-5, the V gene TRBV6-5; D is uncertain. The CDR3 is 14 residues long. Germline V gene sequence: CDR1 MNHEY, CDR2 SVGAGI. Between the trimmed V and J ends, which lost 5 bases and 0 bases, there was a span of 10 bases. In DNA form, the CDR3 reads TGTGCCAGCAGTCGCTCTAGATACCAAGAGACCCAGTACTTC. Translating gives CASSRSRYQETQYF.

The CDR3 DNA reads as TGCAGTGTAAGCCATACAGTCCTCACTGAAGCTTTCTTT. It codes for CSVSHTVLTEAFF. This chain joins TRBV20-1 and TRBJ1-1, with D unclear. This CDR3 comprises 13 residues. The germline gives CDR1 DFQATT, CDR2 SNEGSKA (reference sequence). With 7 bases removed from V and 4 bases from J, the gap between germline ends came to 16 bases.

A few counts support this clonotype. The chain combines TRBV12-3 or TRBV12-4 with TRBJ2-3, with a weak D call TRBD2 (5 bases). The CDR3 extends over 15 amino acids. The ends were cut back, 5 bases at V and 3 bases at J, with 15 bases in the middle. The chain's CDR3 is CASSARGSFTDTQYF. The DNA for the CDR3 is TGTGCCAGCAGTGCTAGAGGGTCGTTTACAGATACGCAGTATTTT.

The chain couples TRBV27 to TRBJ2-5; the D call may be TRBD1 or TRBD2 (5 bases each). The J call may be in error: the DNA end matches TRBJ2-7 better. This CDR3 has 13 amino acids. Germline CDR1 is MNHEY and CDR2 is SMNVEV (reference sequence). CDR3 sequence reads: CASSLLVGVEQYF. In nucleotides, the CDR3 is TGTGCCAGCAGTTTATTAGTGGGGGTCGAGCAGTACTTC.

The chain has TRBV6-1 and TRBJ2-7, with 7 positions matching TRBD1. Germline-derived CDR1 and CDR2 are MNHNS and SASEGT. V shed 7 bases, J shed 2 bases, and the junction held 11 bases outside the gene matches. The length of the CDR3 is 15 residues. In DNA, the CDR3 is TGTGCCAGCACCCTAAACAGGGGTTTGCCCTACGAGCAGTACTTC. This translates into CASTLNRGLPYEQYF.

A few counts support this clonotype. The gene calls are TRBV12-3 or TRBV12-4 and TRBJ1-6; D is unclear. V was cut by 3 bases and J by 7 bases, with 10 bases left in between. The CDR3 length is 14 residues. This CDR3 is CASSFGQLNSPLHF. In DNA form, the CDR3 reads TGTGCCAGCAGTTTCGGCCAGCTCAATTCACCCCTCCACTTT.

The sample holds a few counts of this clonotype. The J gene is TRBJ2-5, the V gene TRBV30, with D perhaps TRBD1 (5 bases). CDR3 length: 15 amino acids. Germline CDR1 and CDR2: GTSNPN and SVGIG (reference sequence). Trimming left V 3 bases short and J 2 bases short, with 16 bases between. DNA for the CDR3: TGTGCCTGGAGCCCACCCGACAGTTTTCAAGAGACCCAGTACTTC. Translated: CAWSPPDSFQETQYF.

The gene calls are TRBV7-2 and TRBJ2-7, with D hard to call. CDR3 length: 14 residues. V dropped 2 bases and J dropped 1 base, with 9 bases sitting between them. CDR1 is SGHTA, CDR2 FQGNSA, per germline. As DNA, the CDR3 is TGTGCCAGCAGCTTACAGAACCCTTCCTACGAGCAGTACTTC. Translation: CASSLQNPSYEQYF.

V and J are TRBV20-1 and TRBJ2-7; perhaps TRBD2 as D (6 bases). This CDR3 has 13 amino acids. The V and J ends lost 3 bases and 4 bases respectively, with 13 bases between them. Germline CDR1 reads DFQATT; CDR2 reads SNEGSKA (reference sequence). The chain's CDR3 is CSASGVREYEQYF. For the CDR3, the DNA is TGCAGTGCTAGTGGGGTCCGGGAGTACGAGCAGTACTTC.

The chain has TRBV10-3 and TRBJ1-2; 7 bases match TRBD1. The CDR3 runs to 14 residues. Losses at the gene ends were 3 bases for V and 4 bases for J; bases not matched to a gene: 5. CDR1 ENHRY and CDR2 SYGVKD come from the germline V gene. The CDR3 spells CAISEPGQIYGYTF. CDR3 DNA sequence: TGTGCCATCAGTGAACCGGGACAGATCTATGGCTACACCTTC.

CDR3 DNA: TGTGCCAGCAGCGCGCCAGGGGTAGCGGGGGATGAGCAGTTCTTC. This translates into CASSAPGVAGDEQFF. The chain joins TRBV9 to TRBJ2-1, with 9 bases identical to TRBD2. CDR3 length: 15 amino acids. V was pared by 3 bases and J by 8 bases, with 9 bases of the junction left unmatched. Germline V lookup: CDR1 SGDLS, CDR2 YYNGEE. The variable domain in full, completed from reference TRBV9 and TRBJ2-1, reads DSGVTQTPKHLITATGQRVTLRCSPRSGDLSVYWYQQSLDQGLQFLIQYYNGEERAKGNILERFSAQQFPDLHSELNLSSLELGDSALYFCASSAPGVAGDEQFFGPGTRLTVL.

The chain couples TRBV27 to TRBJ1-3; D uncertain. Trimming left V 7 bases short and J 2 bases short, with 3 bases between. This CDR3 region has 11 residues. Germline V gene lookup returns CDR1 MNHEY and CDR2 SMNVEV (reference sequence). The DNA of the CDR3 is TGTGCCAGCATAGCTGGAAACACCATATATTTT. The encoded protein is CASIAGNTIYF.